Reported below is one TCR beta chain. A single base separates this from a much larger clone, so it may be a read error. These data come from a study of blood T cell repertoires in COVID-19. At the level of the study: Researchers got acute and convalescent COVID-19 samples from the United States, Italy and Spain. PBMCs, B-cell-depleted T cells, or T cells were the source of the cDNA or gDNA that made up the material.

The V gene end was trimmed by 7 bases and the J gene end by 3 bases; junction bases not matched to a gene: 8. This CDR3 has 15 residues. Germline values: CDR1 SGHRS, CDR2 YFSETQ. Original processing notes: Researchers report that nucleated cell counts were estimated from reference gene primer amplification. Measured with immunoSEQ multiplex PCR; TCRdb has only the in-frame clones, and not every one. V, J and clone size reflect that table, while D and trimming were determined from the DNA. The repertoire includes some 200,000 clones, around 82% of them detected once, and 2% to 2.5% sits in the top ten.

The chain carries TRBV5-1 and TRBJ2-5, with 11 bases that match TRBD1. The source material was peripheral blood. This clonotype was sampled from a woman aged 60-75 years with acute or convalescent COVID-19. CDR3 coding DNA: TGCGCCAGCGGGCGGACAGGGGGCGTAGAAGAGACCCAGTACTTC. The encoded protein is CASGRTGGVEETQYF.